This paragraph covers one TCR beta chain sequence. Participants were placed into cohorts based on the clinical history they reported. Produced via immunoSEQ multiplex PCR; TCRdb's table is partial and in-frame only. The table includes roughly 300,000 clones, approximately 83% detected once. This sample was taken from a study of blood T cell repertoires in COVID-19. With V trimmed by 7 bases and J by 4 bases, 9 bases remained unmatched. The CDR3 extends over 15 amino acids. CDR1 is SGHTA, CDR2 FQGNSA, per germline. This sequence joins TRBV7-2 and TRBJ2-1, with TRBD1 matching 8 bases. The source is a woman aged 40 to 50 with acute COVID-19. The material sequenced was PBMCs or T cells enriched from blood (not recorded which). The chain's CDR3 is CASTPDRGQYNEQFF. As DNA, the CDR3 is TGTGCCAGCACCCCAGACAGGGGACAATACAATGAGCAGTTCTTC.